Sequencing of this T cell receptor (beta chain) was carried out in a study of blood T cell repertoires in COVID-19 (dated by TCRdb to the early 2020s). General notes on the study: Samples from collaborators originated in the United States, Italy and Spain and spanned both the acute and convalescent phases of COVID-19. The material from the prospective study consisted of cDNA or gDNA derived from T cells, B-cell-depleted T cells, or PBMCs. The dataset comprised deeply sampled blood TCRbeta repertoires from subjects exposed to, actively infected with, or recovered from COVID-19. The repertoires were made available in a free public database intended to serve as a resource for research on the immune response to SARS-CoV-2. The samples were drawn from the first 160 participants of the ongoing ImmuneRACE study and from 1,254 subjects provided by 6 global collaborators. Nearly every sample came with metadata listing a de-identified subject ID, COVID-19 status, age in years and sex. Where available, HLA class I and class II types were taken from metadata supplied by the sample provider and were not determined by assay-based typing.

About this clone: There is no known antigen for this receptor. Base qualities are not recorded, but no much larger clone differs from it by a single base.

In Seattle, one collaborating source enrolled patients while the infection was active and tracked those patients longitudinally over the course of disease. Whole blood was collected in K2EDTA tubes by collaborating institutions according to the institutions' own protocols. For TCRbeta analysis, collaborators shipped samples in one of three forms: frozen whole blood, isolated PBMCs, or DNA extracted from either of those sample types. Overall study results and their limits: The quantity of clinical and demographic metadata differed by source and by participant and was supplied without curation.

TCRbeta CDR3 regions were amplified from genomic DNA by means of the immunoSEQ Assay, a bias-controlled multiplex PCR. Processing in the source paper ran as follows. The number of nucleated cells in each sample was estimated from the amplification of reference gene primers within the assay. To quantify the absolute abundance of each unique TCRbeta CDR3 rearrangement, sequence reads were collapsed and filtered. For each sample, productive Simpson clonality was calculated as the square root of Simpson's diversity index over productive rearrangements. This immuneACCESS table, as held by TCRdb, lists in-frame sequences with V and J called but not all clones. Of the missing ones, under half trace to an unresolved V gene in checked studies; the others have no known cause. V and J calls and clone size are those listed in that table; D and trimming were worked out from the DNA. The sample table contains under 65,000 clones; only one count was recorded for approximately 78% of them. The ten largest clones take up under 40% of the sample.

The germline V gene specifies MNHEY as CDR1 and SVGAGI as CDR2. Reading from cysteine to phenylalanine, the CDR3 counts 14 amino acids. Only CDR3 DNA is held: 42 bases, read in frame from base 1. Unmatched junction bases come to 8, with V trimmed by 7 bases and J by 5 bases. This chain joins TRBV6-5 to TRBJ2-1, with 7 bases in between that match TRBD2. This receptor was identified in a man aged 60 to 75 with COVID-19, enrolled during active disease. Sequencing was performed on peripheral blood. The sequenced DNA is TGTGCCAGCACCCGTACAGCGGGGAACAATGAGCAGTTCTTC. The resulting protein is CASTRTAGNNEQFF.